These T cell receptor beta chains were read from a single sample in a study of PD-1 blockade in mismatch repair-deficient tumors. Libraries were prepared by immunoSEQ multiplex PCR; TCRdb keeps only in-frame clonotypes and omits some of them. The sample consists of 30,000 to 35,000 clones, approximately 84% of them appearing once. Sequenced here: PBMCs, sampled around 6 weeks after starting pembrolizumab. The receptors were sampled from an adult with mismatch repair-deficient cancer. CDR3s include the opening cysteine and the closing phenylalanine or tryptophan. D genes are given only for firm matches. Not every row has a clone size; where given, it reads once, few, many or a size class.

v_gene	abundance	d_gene	j_gene	CDR3nt	CDR3aa
TRBV9	few	.	TRBJ2-7	TGTGCCAGCAGCGTAGACAGTGCCACTCACGAGCAGTACTTC	CASSVDSATHEQYF
TRBV19	.	.	TRBJ2-7	TGTGCCAGTAGAGCGACAGGTGGGGGCGAGCAGTACTTC	CASRATGGGEQYF
TRBV7-3	.	.	TRBJ1-1	TGTGCCAGCAGCAAACCAGGGTCTGAAGCTTTCTTT	CASSKPGSEAFF
TRBV7-3	once	.	TRBJ2-3	TGTGCCAGCAGCTTTAGAGATACGCAGTATTTT	CASSFRDTQYF
TRBV5-1	.	.	TRBJ2-5	TGCGCCAGCAGCTTGGCCGCAGGTCAAGAGACCCAGTACTTC	CASSLAAGQETQYF
TRBV15	.	TRBD2	TRBJ2-2	TGTGCCACTCAATCGAGACACGGGAGGGAAGGCACCGGGGAGCTGTTTTTT	CATQSRHGREGTGELFF
TRBV7-2	.	TRBD2	TRBJ2-7	TGTGCCAGCAGCCATTCCGGGACTAGAAGGTCCGAGCAGTACTTC	CASSHSGTRRSEQYF
TRBV28	few	TRBD1	TRBJ2-7	TGTGCCAGCAGTGCCCCCGCGACAGGGAACGAGCAGTACTTC	CASSAPATGNEQYF
TRBV27	.	.	TRBJ1-2	TGTGCCAGCAGTTTGGTAGGGGTCGGTGGCTACACCTTC	CASSLVGVGGYTF
TRBV13	.	TRBD2	TRBJ2-3	TGTGCCAGCAGGACTAGCGGGAGCATAGATACGCAGTATTTT	CASRTSGSIDTQYF
TRBV27	once	.	TRBJ2-7	TGTGCCAGCAGTTTACGAGGTGGGACTCAGGGTGTCCACTACGAGCAGTACTTC	CASSLRGGTQGVHYEQYF
TRBV28	.	.	TRBJ2-3	TGTGCCACCATCCCACTCGAGCGGCAGCTGGATACGCAGTATTTT	CATIPLERQLDTQYF
TRBV29-1	.	TRBD1	TRBJ2-7	TGCAGCGTGGGACAGGGGAACTACGAGCAGTACTTC	CSVGQGNYEQYF
TRBV28	few	.	TRBJ2-1	TGTGCCAGCAGATATAGCGCGAGCTCCTACAATGAGCAGTTCTTC	CASRYSASSYNEQFF
TRBV5-4	.	TRBD2	TRBJ2-7	TGTGCCAGCAGCCTCGGGACTAGAGGGATCGAGCAGTACTTC	CASSLGTRGIEQYF
TRBV18	.	.	TRBJ1-3	TGTGCCAGCTCCCGAGGAGACACCATATATTTT	CASSRGDTIYF
TRBV27	.	TRBD1	TRBJ1-4	TGTGCCAGCAGTTTCCCCGGTAGGGGGCGGGCTAATGAAAAACTGTTTTTT	CASSFPGRGRANEKLFF
TRBV5-1	.	.	TRBJ2-1	TGCGCCAGCAGCTGGGACTTGAGCTCCTACAATGAGCAGTTCTTC	CASSWDLSSYNEQFF
TRBV18	.	TRBD2	TRBJ2-1	TGTGCCAGCTCCGGGACTAGCGGGATAAATGAGCAGTTCTTC	CASSGTSGINEQFF
TRBV7-9	.	.	TRBJ2-4	TGTGCCAGCAGCTTCGAGACTAACTCCAAAAACATTCAGTACTTC	CASSFETNSKNIQYF
TRBV5-1	few	TRBD1	TRBJ2-7	TGCGCCAGCAGCTTAGGGGACAGGATTTACGAGCAGTACTTC	CASSLGDRIYEQYF
TRBV7-8	.	TRBD2	TRBJ2-2	TGTGCCAGCAGCTTAGTGGGACTAGCGGGAGTAACGAACACCGGGGAGCTGTTTTTT	CASSLVGLAGVTNTGELFF
TRBV20-1	.	.	TRBJ1-2	TGCAGTGCTAGAGAAAATGGGCTGGACACCTTC	CSARENGLDTF
TRBV7-3	.	TRBD1	TRBJ2-7	TGTGCCAGCAGTTTGGACGACAGGGGGGGCTCCGAGCAGTACTTC	CASSLDDRGGSEQYF
TRBV29-1	few	.	TRBJ2-5	TGCAGCGTTTCGAGGGCCGGTCAGACCCAGTACTTC	CSVSRAGQTQYF
TRBV5-1	.	.	TRBJ2-3	TGCGCCAGCAGCTCCCGATCCCAGGCGGGAACTAGCACAGATACGCAGTATTTT	CASSSRSQAGTSTDTQYF
TRBV6-5	once	TRBD2	TRBJ2-1	TGTGCCAGCACCTTGGGGACTAGCGGAAGGCAGTTCTTC	CASTLGTSGRQFF
TRBV27	few	.	TRBJ2-7	TGTGCCAGCAGTTCGAACAGGTCGCCCTCCTACGAGCAGTACTTC	CASSSNRSPSYEQYF
TRBV27	.	.	TRBJ2-5	TGTGCCAGCAGTTCTCTGGGGGCTTCGCAAGAGACCCAGTACTTC	CASSSLGASQETQYF
TRBV5-5	once	TRBD1	TRBJ2-7	TGTGCCAGCAGCCCGTCGGCAGGGGGCTTTAGCTCCTACGAGCAGTACTTC	CASSPSAGGFSSYEQYF
TRBV6-6	.	.	TRBJ2-3	TGTGCCAGCAGATCGGACAAGGCTCCTTACACAGATACGCAGTATTTT	CASRSDKAPYTDTQYF
TRBV7-2	.	.	TRBJ2-3	TGTGCCAGCAGCCGACCTGTAAGGACAGTTGTCATAGATACGCAGTATTTT	CASSRPVRTVVIDTQYF
TRBV29-1	once	.	TRBJ2-1	TGCAGCGGTGACAGTGGGAGCTCCTACAATGAGCAGTTCTTC	CSGDSGSSYNEQFF
TRBV1	.	.	TRBJ2-3	TGCACCAGCAGCCAAGATCGTGGGACTAGCCGCACAGATACGCAGTATTTT	CTSSQDRGTSRTDTQYF
TRBV18	.	.	TRBJ2-6	TGTGCCAGCTCACCACCCGGGAGAACTGGGGCCAACGTCCTGACTTTC	CASSPPGRTGANVLTF
TRBV10-3	.	TRBD1	TRBJ1-2	TGTGCCATCAGTGCTTCGGTGGGACAGGGGCCCAACTATGGCTACACCTTC	CAISASVGQGPNYGYTF